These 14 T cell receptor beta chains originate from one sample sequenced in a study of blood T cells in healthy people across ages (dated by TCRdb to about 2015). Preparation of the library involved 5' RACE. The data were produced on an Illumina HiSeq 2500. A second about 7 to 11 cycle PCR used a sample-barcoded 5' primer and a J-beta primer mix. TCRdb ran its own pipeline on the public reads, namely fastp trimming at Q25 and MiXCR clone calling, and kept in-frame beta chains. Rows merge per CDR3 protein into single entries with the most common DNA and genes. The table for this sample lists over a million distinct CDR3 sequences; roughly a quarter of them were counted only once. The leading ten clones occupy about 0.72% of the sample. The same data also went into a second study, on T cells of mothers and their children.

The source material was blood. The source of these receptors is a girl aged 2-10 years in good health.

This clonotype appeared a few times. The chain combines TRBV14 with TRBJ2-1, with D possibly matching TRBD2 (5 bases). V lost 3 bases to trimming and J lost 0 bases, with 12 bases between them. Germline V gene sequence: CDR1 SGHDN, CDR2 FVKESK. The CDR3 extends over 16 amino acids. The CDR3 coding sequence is TGTGCCAGCAGCCAGGGGAGAGACACCTCCTACAATGAGCAGTTCTTC. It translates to CASSQGRDTSYNEQFF.

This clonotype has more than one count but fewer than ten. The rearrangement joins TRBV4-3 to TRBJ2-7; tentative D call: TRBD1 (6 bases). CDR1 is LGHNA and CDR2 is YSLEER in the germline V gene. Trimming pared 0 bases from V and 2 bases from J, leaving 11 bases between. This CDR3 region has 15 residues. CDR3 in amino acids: CASSQDQGPAYEQYF. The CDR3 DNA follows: TGCGCCAGCAGCCAAGACCAGGGGCCAGCCTACGAGCAGTACTTC.

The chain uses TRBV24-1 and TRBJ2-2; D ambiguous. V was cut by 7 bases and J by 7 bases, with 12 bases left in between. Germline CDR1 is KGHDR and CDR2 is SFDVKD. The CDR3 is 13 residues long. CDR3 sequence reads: CATSELSNGELFF. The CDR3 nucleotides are TGTGCCACCAGCGAATTAAGTAACGGGGAGCTGTTTTTT.

CDR3 bases: TGTGCCAGCAGTGAACTAGCGGGTTCCGAAGAGACCCAGTACTTC. Translating gives CASSELAGSEETQYF. J is TRBJ2-5 and V is TRBV2; the match to TRBD2 covers 8 bases. The CDR3 consists of 15 residues. From germline, CDR1 is SNHLY and CDR2 FYNNEI. V lost 2 bases and J lost 3; bases outside the gene matches: 5.

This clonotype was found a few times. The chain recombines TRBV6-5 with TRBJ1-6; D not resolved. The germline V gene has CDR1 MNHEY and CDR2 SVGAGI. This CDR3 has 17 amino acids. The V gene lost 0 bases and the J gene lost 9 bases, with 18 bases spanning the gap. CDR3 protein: CASSYSSMGTVGSPLHF. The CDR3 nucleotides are TGTGCCAGCAGTTACTCGTCAATGGGCACAGTGGGTTCACCCCTCCACTTT.

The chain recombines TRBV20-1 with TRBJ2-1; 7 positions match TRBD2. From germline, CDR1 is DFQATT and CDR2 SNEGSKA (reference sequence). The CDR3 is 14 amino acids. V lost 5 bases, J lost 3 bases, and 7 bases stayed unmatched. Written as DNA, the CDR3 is TGCAGTGCTTTTCTAGCGGTCAACTACAATGAGCAGTTCTTC. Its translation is CSAFLAVNYNEQFF.

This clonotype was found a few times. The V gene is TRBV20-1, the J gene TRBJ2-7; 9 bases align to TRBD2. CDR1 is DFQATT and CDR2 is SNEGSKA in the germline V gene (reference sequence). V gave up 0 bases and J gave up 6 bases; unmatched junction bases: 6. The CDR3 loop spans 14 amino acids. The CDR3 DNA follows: TGCAGTGCTAGAGATCCCCTAGCGGGAAGCGAGCAGTACTTC. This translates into CSARDPLAGSEQYF.

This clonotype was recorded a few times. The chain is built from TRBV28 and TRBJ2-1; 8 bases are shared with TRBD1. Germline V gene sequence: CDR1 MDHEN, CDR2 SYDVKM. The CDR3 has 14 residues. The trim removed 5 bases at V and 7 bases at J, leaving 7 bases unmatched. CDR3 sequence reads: CASSETGDGNEQFF. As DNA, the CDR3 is TGTGCCAGCAGTGAGACAGGGGATGGGAATGAGCAGTTCTTC.

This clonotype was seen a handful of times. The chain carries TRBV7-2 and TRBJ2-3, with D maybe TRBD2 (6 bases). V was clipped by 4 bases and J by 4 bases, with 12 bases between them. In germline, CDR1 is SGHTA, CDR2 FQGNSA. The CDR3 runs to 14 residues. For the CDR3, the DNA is TGTGCCAGCAGCTCGTCGACTAGTCCAGATACGCAGTATTTT. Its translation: CASSSSTSPDTQYF.

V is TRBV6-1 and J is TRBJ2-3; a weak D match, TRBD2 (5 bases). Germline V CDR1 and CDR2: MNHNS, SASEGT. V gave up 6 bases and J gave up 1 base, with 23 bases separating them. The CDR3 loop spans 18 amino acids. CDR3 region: CASSNKGSASQRTDTQYF. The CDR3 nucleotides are TGTGCCAGCAGCAACAAAGGGTCCGCTAGCCAGCGCACAGATACGCAGTATTTT.

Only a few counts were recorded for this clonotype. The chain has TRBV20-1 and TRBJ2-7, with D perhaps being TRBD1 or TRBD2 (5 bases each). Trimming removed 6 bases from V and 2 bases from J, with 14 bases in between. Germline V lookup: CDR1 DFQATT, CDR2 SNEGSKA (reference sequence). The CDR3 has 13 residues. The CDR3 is CSASTGGTYEQYF. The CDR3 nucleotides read TGCAGTGCCTCTACTGGGGGTACCTACGAGCAGTACTTC.

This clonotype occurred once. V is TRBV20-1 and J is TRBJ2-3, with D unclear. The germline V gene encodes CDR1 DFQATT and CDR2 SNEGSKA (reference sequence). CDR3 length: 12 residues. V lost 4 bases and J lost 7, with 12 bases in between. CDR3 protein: CSATLDSYTQYF. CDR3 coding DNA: TGCAGTGCTACCCTTGACTCGTATACGCAGTATTTT.

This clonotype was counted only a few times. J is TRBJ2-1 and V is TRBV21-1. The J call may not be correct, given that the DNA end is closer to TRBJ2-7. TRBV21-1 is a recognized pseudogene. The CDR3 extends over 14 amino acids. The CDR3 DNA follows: TGTGCCAGCAATCGACCCCAAAGCTCCTACGAGCAGTACTTC. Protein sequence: CASNRPQSSYEQYF.

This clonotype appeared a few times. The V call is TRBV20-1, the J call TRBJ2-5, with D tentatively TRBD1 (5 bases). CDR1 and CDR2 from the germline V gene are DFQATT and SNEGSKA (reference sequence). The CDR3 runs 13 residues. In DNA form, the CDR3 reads TGCAGCGTCCAATTCCCAGGGCAAGAGACCCAGTACTTC. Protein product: CSVQFPGQETQYF.